These 6 T cell receptor beta chains originate from one sample sequenced in a study of Ad26.COV2.S vaccination and SARS-CoV-2 variants. Data came from immunoSEQ multiplex PCR; TCRdb stores just in-frame clones and leaves some out. The sample records around 450,000 clones, roughly 87% being singletons. Treatment: some 20 received Ad26.COV2.S at low or high dose, single or two shots; 5 received placebo; per-sample allocation not given. Sampling occurred on day 63 after the first vaccine or placebo injection. This sample comprised peripheral blood, obtained in a trial of Ad26.COV2.S vaccine versus placebo. These receptors were obtained from a person aged 18-65 years who received the Ad26.COV2.S COVID-19 vaccine or a placebo.

The V and J genes are TRBV21-1 and TRBJ2-7; TRBD1, the D gene given by the table, was not confirmed from the DNA. TRBV21-1 is shown as a pseudogene. The CDR3 totals 14 residues. The CDR3 coding sequence is TGTGCCAGCAGCAAAGTCCACAGGGACTACGAGCAGTACGTC. This gives the protein CASSKVHRDYEQYV.

The rearrangement links TRBV9 to TRBJ2-5; 12 positions agree with TRBD2. Germline values: CDR1 SGDLS, CDR2 YYNGEE. The ends lost 2 bases at V and 2 bases at J; junction bases unmatched: 16. The CDR3 is 20 amino acids. DNA of the CDR3: TGTGCCAGCAGCGTTCAACCGGGTGGAGTGCTAGCGGGGGGGCAAGAGACCCAGTACTTC. Protein: CASSVQPGGVLAGGQETQYF.

This clone was seen a few times. One junction end disagrees with the germline gene, perhaps due to a read error. The V call is TRBV5-5, the J call TRBJ1-1; D unresolved. CDR3 size: 12 residues. The germline CDR1 and CDR2 sequences are SGHKS and YYEKEE (reference sequence). CDR3 in amino acids: CASSLAERPGLF. The CDR3 DNA sequence: TGTGCCAGCAGCTTGGCCGAGCGGCCCGGCCTCTTT. Complete variable domain (other parts from reference TRBV5-5 and TRBJ1-1): DAGVTQSPTHLIKTRGQQVTLRCSPISGHKSVSWYQQVLGQGPQFIFQYYEKEERGRGNFPDRFSARQFPNYSSELNVNALLLGDSALYLCASSLAERPGLFGQGTRLTVV.

The rearrangement joins TRBV2 to TRBJ2-7; tentative D call: TRBD1 (6 bases). Trimming stripped 6 bases from V and 3 bases from J, with 18 bases between. The CDR3 is 15 residues long. CDR1 and CDR2 (germline): SNHLY, FYNNEI. The CDR3 region has the DNA TGTGCCAGCAGCCAACCGGGACACCTTAACTACGAGCAGTACTTC. Its protein product is CASSQPGHLNYEQYF.

This clone turned up a few times. The chain joins TRBV18 to TRBJ1-1; D gene ambiguous. Germline V gives CDR1 KGHSH, CDR2 LQKENI. The germline V and J ends were trimmed by 3 bases and 1 base, with 0 bases remaining between them. This CDR3 has 11 residues. In DNA form, the CDR3 reads TGTGCCAGCTCACCGAACACTGAAGCTTTCTTT. This gives the protein CASSPNTEAFF. The whole variable domain, remainder taken from reference TRBV18 and TRBJ1-1, is NAGVMQNPRHLVRRRGQEARLRCSPMKGHSHVYWYRQLPEEGLKFMVYLQKENIIDESGMPKERFSAEFPKEGPSILRIQQVVRGDSAAYFCASSPNTEAFFGQGTRLTVV.

This rearrangement joins TRBV7-2 to TRBJ1-5; D remains unclear. V was cut by 2 bases and J by 4 bases, with 12 bases left in between. Germline V lookup: CDR1 SGHTA, CDR2 FQGNSA. The CDR3 has 15 amino acids. The CDR3 is CASSLNRATNQPQHF. The CDR3 nucleotides are TGTGCCAGCAGCTTAAACCGGGCCACGAATCAGCCCCAGCATTTT.